This T cell receptor (beta chain) was observed in a study of cytomegalovirus exposure and HLA in healthy donors. Study-level results: There were fewer than 200 TCR beta chains listed as cytomegalovirus-associated. A few of the chains that were CMV-associated were confirmed in vitro to be specific for CMV antigens. Reports described diagnosis of cytomegalovirus status by the classifier as highly specific and sensitive. Most TCR sequences were uncommon, yet certain public TCRs appeared in many donors.

Germline assignment: CDR1 MNHNS and CDR2 SASEGT. This CDR3 region has 19 residues. V shed 2 bases, J shed 6 bases, and the junction held 21 bases outside the gene matches. Measured with immunoSEQ multiplex PCR; TCRdb has only the in-frame clones, and not every one. The sample yields approximately 160,000 clones, approximately 80% seen once. In the case of this clone: Its specificity is not known.

The sequenced sample was PBMCs. The chain recombines TRBV6-1 with TRBJ1-2; 7 bases align to TRBD1. This clonotype originated in a man under 40 in good health and CMV-seropositive. The CDR3, as DNA: TGTGCCAGCAGTGAAAATCCACCCTTTTTTGAGGGGGCTAGGGATGGCTACACCTTC. Translated: CASSENPPFFEGARDGYTF.